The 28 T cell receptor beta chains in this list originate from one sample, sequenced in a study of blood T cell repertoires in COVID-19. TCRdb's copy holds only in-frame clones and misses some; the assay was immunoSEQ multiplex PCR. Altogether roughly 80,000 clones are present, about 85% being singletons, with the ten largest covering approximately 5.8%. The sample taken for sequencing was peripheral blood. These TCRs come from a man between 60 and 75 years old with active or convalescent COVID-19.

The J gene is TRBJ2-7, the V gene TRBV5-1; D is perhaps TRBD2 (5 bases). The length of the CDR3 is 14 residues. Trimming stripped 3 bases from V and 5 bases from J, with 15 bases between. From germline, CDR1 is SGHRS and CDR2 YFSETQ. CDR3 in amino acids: CASSSTGKANEQYF. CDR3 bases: TGCGCCAGCAGCTCGACGGGGAAGGCTAACGAGCAGTACTTC.

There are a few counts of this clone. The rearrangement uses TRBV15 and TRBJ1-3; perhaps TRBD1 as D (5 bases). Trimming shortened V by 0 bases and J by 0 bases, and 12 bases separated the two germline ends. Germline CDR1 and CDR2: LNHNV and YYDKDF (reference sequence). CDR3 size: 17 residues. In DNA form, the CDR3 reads TGTGCCACCAGCAGAGACCCGCAGGGTGGCTCTGGAAACACCATATATTTT. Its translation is CATSRDPQGGSGNTIYF.

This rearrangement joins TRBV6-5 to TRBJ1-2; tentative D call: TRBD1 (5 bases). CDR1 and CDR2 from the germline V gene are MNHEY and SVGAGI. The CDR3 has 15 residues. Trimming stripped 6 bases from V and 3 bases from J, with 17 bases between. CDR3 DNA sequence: TGTGCCAGCAGAAACGGGGTCGGGGGGGACTATGGCTACACCTTC. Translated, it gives CASRNGVGGDYGYTF.

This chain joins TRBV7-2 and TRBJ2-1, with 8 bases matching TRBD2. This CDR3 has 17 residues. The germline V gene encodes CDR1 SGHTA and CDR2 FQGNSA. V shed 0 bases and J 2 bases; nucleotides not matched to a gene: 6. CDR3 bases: TGTGCCAGCAGCTTAGCCCCTTCGCGGGGGGCCTACAATGAGCAGTTCTTC. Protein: CASSLAPSRGAYNEQFF. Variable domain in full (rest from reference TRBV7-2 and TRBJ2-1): GAGVSQSPSNKVTEKGKDVELRCDPISGHTALYWYRQSLGQGLEFLIYFQGNSAPDKSGLPSDRFSAERTGGSVSTLTIQRTQQEDSAVYLCASSLAPSRGAYNEQFFGPGTRLTVL.

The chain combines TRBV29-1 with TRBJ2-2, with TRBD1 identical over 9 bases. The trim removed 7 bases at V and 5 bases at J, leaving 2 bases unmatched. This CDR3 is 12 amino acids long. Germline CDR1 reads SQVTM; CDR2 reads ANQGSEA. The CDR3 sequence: CSAGQGTGELFF. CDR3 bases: TGCAGCGCCGGACAGGGGACCGGGGAGCTGTTTTTT.

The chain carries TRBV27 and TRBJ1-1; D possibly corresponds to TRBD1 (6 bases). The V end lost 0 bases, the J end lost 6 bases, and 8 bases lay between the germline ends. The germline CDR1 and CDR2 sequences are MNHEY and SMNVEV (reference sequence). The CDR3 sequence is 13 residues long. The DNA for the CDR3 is TGTGCCAGCAGTTTATCGGCAGGGGCTGAAGCTTTCTTT. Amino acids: CASSLSAGAEAFF.

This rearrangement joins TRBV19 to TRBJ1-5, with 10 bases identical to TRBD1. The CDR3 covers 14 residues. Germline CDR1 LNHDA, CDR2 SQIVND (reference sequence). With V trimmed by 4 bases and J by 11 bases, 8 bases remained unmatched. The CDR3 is CASSRGQGRSAQHF. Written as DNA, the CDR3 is TGTGCCAGTAGTAGGGGACAGGGGCGCTCAGCCCAGCATTTT. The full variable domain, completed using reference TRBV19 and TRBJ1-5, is DGGITQSPKYLFRKEGQNVTLSCEQNLNHDAMYWYRQDPGQGLRLIYYSQIVNDFQKGDIAEGYSVSREKKESFPLTVTSAQKNPTAFYLCASSRGQGRSAQHFGDGTRLSIL.

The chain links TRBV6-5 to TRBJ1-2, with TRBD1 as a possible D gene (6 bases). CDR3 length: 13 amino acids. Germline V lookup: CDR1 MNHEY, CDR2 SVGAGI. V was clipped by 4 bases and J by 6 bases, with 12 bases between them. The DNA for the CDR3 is TGTGCCAGCAGTTCCCGACAGGTTAATGGCTACACCTTC. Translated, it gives CASSSRQVNGYTF.

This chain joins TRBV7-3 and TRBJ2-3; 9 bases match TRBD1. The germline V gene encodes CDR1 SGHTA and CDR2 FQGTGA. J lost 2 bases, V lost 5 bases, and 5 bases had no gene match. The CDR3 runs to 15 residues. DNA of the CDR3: TGTGCCAGCAGCCCCGGACAGGGGCCCACAGATACGCAGTATTTT. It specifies CASSPGQGPTDTQYF.

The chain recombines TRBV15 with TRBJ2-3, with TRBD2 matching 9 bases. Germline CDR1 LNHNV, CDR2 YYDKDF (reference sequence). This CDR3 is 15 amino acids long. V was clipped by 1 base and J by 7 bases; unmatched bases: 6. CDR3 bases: TGTGCCACCAGCAGAGTCGGCGGGGGGGAAAATACGCAGTATTTT. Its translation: CATSRVGGGENTQYF.

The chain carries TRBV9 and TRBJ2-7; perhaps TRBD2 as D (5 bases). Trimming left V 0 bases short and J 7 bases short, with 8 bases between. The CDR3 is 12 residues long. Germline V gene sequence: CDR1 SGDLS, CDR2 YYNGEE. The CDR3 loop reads CASSVGPGEQYF. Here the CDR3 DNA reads TGTGCCAGCAGCGTAGGGCCGGGGGAGCAGTACTTC.

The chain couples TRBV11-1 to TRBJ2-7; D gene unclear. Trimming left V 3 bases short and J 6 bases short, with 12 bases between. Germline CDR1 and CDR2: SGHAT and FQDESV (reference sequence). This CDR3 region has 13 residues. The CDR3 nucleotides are TGTGCCAGCAGCTTTGCCGGGTCCCTCGAGCAGTACTTC. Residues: CASSFAGSLEQYF.

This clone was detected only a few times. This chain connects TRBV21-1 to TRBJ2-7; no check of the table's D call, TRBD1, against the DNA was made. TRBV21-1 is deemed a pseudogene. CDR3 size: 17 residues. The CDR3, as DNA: TGTGCCAGCAGCAATCGACGAAGGGACAGGGGCCTCTACGAGCAGTACTTC. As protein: CASSNRRRDRGLYEQYF.

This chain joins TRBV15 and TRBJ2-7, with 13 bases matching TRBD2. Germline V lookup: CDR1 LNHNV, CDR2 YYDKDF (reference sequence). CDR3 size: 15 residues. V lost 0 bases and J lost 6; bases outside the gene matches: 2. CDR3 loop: CATSRDGTSGAEQYF. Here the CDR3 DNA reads TGTGCCACCAGCAGAGACGGGACTAGCGGGGCCGAGCAGTACTTC.

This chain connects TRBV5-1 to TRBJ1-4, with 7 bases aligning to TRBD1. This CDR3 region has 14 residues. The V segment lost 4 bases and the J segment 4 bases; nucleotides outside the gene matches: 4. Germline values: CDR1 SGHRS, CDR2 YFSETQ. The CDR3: CASSHRDSNEKLFF. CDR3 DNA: TGCGCCAGCAGCCACCGGGACAGTAATGAAAAACTGTTTTTT. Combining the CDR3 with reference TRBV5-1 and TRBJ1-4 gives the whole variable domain KAGVTQTPRYLIKTRGQQVTLSCSPISGHRSVSWYQQTPGQGLQFLFEYFSETQRNKGNFPGRFSGRQFSNSRSEMNVSTLELGDSALYLCASSHRDSNEKLFFGSGTQLSVL.

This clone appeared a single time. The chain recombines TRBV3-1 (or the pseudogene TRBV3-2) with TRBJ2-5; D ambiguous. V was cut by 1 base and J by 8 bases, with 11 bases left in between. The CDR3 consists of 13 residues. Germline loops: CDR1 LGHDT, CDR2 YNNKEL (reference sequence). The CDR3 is CASSQGGSRTQYF. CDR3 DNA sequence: TGTGCCAGCAGCCAAGGAGGCTCGAGAACCCAGTACTTC.

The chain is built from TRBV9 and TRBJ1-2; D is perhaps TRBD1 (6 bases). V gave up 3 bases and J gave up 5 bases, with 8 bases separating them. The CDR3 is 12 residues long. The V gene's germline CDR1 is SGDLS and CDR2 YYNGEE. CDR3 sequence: CASSAQGYGYTF. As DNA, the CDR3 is TGTGCCAGCAGCGCCCAGGGGTATGGCTACACCTTC.

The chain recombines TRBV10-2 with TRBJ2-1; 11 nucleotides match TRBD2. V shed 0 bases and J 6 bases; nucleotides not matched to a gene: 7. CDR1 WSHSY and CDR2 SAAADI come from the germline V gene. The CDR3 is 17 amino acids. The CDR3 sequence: CASSESKASGGRNEQFF. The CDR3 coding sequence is TGCGCCAGCAGTGAGTCGAAGGCTAGCGGGGGGCGCAATGAGCAGTTCTTC.

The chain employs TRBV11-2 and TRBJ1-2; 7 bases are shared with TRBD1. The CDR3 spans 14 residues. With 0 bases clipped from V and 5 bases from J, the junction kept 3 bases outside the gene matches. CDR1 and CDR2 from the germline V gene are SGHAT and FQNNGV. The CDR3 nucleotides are TGTGCCAGCAGCTTAGATGCAGGGGGGTATGGCTACACCTTC. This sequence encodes CASSLDAGGYGYTF.

The DNA for the CDR3 is TGTGCCAGCAGCCAAGATTCATGGTCAGGGGCATTTAGCAATCAGCCCCAGCATTTT. This translates into CASSQDSWSGAFSNQPQHF. This chain links TRBV4-2 with TRBJ1-5; D perhaps matches TRBD1 (6 bases). Per the germline V gene, CDR1 is LGHNA and CDR2 is YNFKEQ. CDR3 length equals 19 residues. Trimming shortened V by 0 bases and J by 0 bases, and 18 bases separated the two germline ends.

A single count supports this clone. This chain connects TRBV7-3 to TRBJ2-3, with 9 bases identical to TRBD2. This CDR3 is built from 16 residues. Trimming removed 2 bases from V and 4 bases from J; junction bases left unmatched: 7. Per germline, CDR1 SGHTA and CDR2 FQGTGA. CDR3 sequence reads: CASSLGGGANADTQYF. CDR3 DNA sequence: TGTGCCAGCAGCTTAGGCGGGGGGGCCAATGCAGATACGCAGTATTTT.

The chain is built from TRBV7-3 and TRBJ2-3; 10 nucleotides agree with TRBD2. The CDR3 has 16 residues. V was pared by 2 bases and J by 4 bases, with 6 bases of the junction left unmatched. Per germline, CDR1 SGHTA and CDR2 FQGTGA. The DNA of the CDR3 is TGTGCCAGCAGCTTACAGTCTAGCGGGGGTGCAGATACGCAGTATTTT. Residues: CASSLQSSGGADTQYF.

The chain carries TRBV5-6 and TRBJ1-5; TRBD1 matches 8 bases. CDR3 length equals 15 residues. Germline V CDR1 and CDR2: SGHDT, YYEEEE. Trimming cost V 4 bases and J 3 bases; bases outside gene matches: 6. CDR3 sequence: CASSSYRGFNQPQHF. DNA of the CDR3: TGTGCCAGCAGCAGCTACAGGGGGTTCAATCAGCCCCAGCATTTT.

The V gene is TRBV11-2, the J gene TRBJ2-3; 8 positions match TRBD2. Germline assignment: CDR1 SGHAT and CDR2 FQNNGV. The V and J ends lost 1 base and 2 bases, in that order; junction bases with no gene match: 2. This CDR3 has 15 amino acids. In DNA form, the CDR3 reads TGTGCCAGCAGCTTAGCGGGGGGGTACACAGATACGCAGTATTTT. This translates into CASSLAGGYTDTQYF.

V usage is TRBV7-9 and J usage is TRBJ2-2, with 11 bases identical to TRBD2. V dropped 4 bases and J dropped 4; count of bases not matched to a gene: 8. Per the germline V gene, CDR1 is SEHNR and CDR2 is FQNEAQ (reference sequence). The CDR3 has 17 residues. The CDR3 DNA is TGTGCCAGCAGCTCCCGGACTAGCGGGCTGAGCACCGGGGAGCTGTTTTTT. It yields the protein CASSSRTSGLSTGELFF.

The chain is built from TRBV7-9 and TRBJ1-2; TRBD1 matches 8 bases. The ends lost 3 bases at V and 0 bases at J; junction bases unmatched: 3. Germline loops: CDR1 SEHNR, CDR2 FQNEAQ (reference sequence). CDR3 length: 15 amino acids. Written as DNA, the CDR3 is TGTGCCAGCAGCTTCCTACAGGGGGCTAACTATGGCTACACCTTC. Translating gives CASSFLQGANYGYTF.

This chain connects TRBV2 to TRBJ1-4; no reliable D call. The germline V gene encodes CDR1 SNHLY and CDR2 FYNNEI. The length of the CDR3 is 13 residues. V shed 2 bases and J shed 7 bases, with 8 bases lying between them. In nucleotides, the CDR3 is TGTGCCAGCAGTGAATGGGAGCGTGAAAAACTGTTTTTT. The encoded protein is CASSEWEREKLFF. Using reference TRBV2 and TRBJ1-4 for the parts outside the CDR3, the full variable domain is EPEVTQTPSHQVTQMGQEVILRCVPISNHLYFYWYRQILGQKVEFLVSFYNNEISEKSEIFDDQFSVERPDGSNFTLKIRSTKLEDSAMYFCASSEWEREKLFFGSGTQLSVL.

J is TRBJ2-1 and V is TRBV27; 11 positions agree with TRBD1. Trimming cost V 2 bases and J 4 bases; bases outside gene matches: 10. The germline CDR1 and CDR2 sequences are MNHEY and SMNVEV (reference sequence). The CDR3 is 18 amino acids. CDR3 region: CASSLSLVGTGGYNEQFF. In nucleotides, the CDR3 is TGTGCCAGCAGTTTAAGCCTTGTAGGGACAGGGGGTTACAATGAGCAGTTCTTC.